This T cell receptor (beta chain) was sequenced for a study of coeliac disease. Whole-study context: Coeliac patients had newly diagnosed active disease, refractory type I disease, or gluten-free diet control. Overall study results and limits: Lower clonality than controls marked TRB and TRG repertoires from active celiac intraepithelial and lamina propria samples.

The CDR3 is 13 amino acids. Germline assignment: CDR1 MNHNY and CDR2 SVGAGI (reference sequence). The V gene end was trimmed by 4 bases and the J gene end by 14 bases; junction bases not matched to a gene: 5. Turning to this clone: Its target is unknown.

Clones were sequenced by immunoSEQ multiplex PCR, and TCRdb holds only the in-frame ones, with some missing. The sample records thousands of clones, roughly 70% being singletons. Cells were frozen in aliquots of around 540,000, and one aliquot per fraction was sequenced. The chain joins TRBV6-6 to TRBJ2-1; 13 bases agree with TRBD2. The sample was intraepithelial lymphocytes from the gut. This TCR came from a woman aged 60-70 years with active celiac disease. DNA of the CDR3: TGTGCCAGCAGTTCAGGACTAGCGGGAGTCAAGTTCTTC. It is translated as CASSSGLAGVKFF.